This T cell receptor beta chain originates from a study of cytomegalovirus exposure and HLA in healthy donors. PCR involved 60 Vbeta and 13 Jbeta primers. Only in-frame clones appear in the TCRdb table, and some are missing; sequencing was by immunoSEQ multiplex PCR. The sample table includes roughly 65,000 clones. In germline, CDR1 is SGHTA, CDR2 FQGNSA. V lost 1 base to trimming and J lost 4 bases; unmatched junction nucleotides: 15. This CDR3 contains 18 residues. Sequenced sample: PBMCs. The receptor was derived from a boy between 10 and 17 years old in good health and CMV-seronegative. The gene calls are TRBV7-2 and TRBJ1-2; 7 nucleotides line up with TRBD1. As DNA, the CDR3 is TGTGCCAGCAGCTTAGGGGCTGGGCAGGGGGGATACCTCTATGGCTACACCTTC. Its protein is CASSLGAGQGGYLYGYTF.